The source of this T cell receptor (beta chain) is a study of PD-1 blockade in classical Hodgkin lymphoma. Produced via immunoSEQ multiplex PCR; TCRdb's table is partial and in-frame only. The sample has fewer than 55,000 clones, approximately 80% seen once. Regarding the study as a whole: Complete responders started with a diversity level that resembled newly diagnosed patients at baseline. CD4+ TCR diversity climbed significantly by C4D1, unlike CD8+ TCR diversity. Nivolumab initiation under 1 year post-ASCT meant exclusion. The drivers behind the repertoire differences, possibly disease activity or prior therapy, remain undefined.

The CDR3 loop spans 15 amino acids. Germline CDR1 is MNHEY and CDR2 is SVGAGI. The V end was cut by 0 bases, the J end by 2 bases, with 8 bases between. The time point is: cycle 4 day 1 (C4D1), after 6 weeks of nivolumab. All patients relapsed after autologous stem cell transplantation, and brentuximab vedotin exposure varied. This clone was seen just once. Antigen unknown. The TCR originated in a human donor with classical Hodgkin lymphoma. Here the sequenced sample was peripheral blood mononuclear cells (PBMCs), taken before the fourth cycle of nivolumab. The V and J genes are TRBV6-5 and TRBJ2-1, with D unresolved. The CDR3 is CASSYSAATYNEQFF. DNA of the CDR3: TGTGCCAGCAGTTACTCGGCTGCCACCTACAATGAGCAGTTCTTC.